The present T cell receptor beta chain was sequenced within a study of T cell responses to AZD1222 COVID-19 vaccine. Assay: immunoSEQ multiplex PCR; the TCRdb copy retains only in-frame clones and omits some. The sample has 120,000 to 150,000 clones; approximately 88% are singletons. In germline, CDR1 is SGHRS, CDR2 YFSETQ. The V and J ends lost 2 bases and 3 bases respectively, with 12 bases between them. There are 14 residues in the CDR3. Regarding the study as a whole: Two AZD1222 administrations were followed by greater Spike-specific TCR breadth and depth.

Concerning this clone: Antigen: not known.

The chain links TRBV5-1 to TRBJ2-7; D gene ambiguous. The receptor was isolated from an adult in good health. The input for sequencing was peripheral blood, taken on day 0 of AZD1222 vaccination. The CDR3 reads CASSFGGSNYEQYF. CDR3 in DNA: TGCGCCAGCAGCTTTGGTGGCAGTAACTACGAGCAGTACTTC.